The 26 T cell receptor beta chains below were found in one sample sequenced in a study of blood T cell repertoires in COVID-19. Generated by immunoSEQ multiplex PCR, the TCRdb table keeps only in-frame clones and is missing some. Counted here are around 250,000 clones, about 90% occurring once; the ten biggest clones make up 1.2%. Sequencing input: PBMCs or T cells enriched from blood (not recorded which). The source of these receptors is a human donor in a cohort exposed to, infected with or recovered from COVID-19 (not recorded which). The donor label of this sample is uncertain.

The chain employs TRBV4-2 and TRBJ2-5; TRBD1 agrees at 8 bases. The length of the CDR3 is 18 residues. Germline CDR1 LGHNA, CDR2 YNFKEQ. After removal of 3 bases from V and 5 bases from J, the junction contained 17 bases not matched to a gene. The CDR3 loop is CASSQGERFRGPGETQYF. For the CDR3, the DNA is TGTGCCAGCAGCCAGGGGGAGAGGTTCAGGGGGCCTGGGGAGACCCAGTACTTC.

This rearrangement joins TRBV28 to TRBJ1-2; D gene ambiguous. This CDR3 is 13 amino acids long. CDR1 and CDR2 from the germline V gene are MDHEN and SYDVKM. V was trimmed by 4 bases and J by 4 bases, leaving 10 bases between them. CDR3 nucleotides: TGTGCCAGCAGTTCCACAAGAGGCTATGGCTACACCTTC. It is translated as CASSSTRGYGYTF.

This clone was recorded only once. The rearrangement joins TRBV7-9 to TRBJ2-1, with TRBD1 as a possible D gene (6 bases). Germline V gene lookup returns CDR1 SEHNR and CDR2 FQNEAQ (reference sequence). There are 13 residues in the CDR3. Trimming shortened V by 1 base and J by 6 bases, and 7 bases separated the two germline ends. DNA of the CDR3: TGTGCCAGCAGCTTAGGAGGGGGCAATGAGCAGTTCTTC. It translates to CASSLGGGNEQFF.

J is TRBJ1-1 and V is TRBV30, with D perhaps matching TRBD1 (5 bases). V dropped 0 bases and J dropped 0 bases, with 11 bases sitting between them. From germline, CDR1 is GTSNPN and CDR2 SVGIG (reference sequence). The length of the CDR3 is 15 residues. DNA for the CDR3: TGTGCCTGGAGTGTATGGCGGGGGATGAACACTGAAGCTTTCTTT. This encodes CAWSVWRGMNTEAFF.

V and J are TRBV9 and TRBJ2-5, with 7 nucleotides matching TRBD2. This CDR3 has 15 residues. Germline assignment: CDR1 SGDLS and CDR2 YYNGEE. The trim removed 7 bases at V and 4 bases at J, leaving 13 bases unmatched. CDR3 sequence reads: CASGGVGGVAETQYF. The CDR3 region has the DNA TGTGCCAGCGGCGGGGTGGGAGGGGTTGCAGAGACCCAGTACTTC.

The rearrangement links TRBV2 to TRBJ2-1, with 7 bases lining up with TRBD1. This CDR3 is built from 14 residues. Germline-derived CDR1 and CDR2 are SNHLY and FYNNEI. J was trimmed by 0 bases and V by 8 bases; bases with no gene match: 4. CDR3 sequence reads: CASGQVSSYNEQFF. CDR3 sequence (DNA): TGTGCCAGCGGACAGGTTAGCTCCTACAATGAGCAGTTCTTC.

This chain links TRBV10-3 with TRBJ1-5, with 10 bases lining up with TRBD1. The CDR3 length is 13 residues. V lost 10 bases to trimming and J lost 5 bases; unmatched junction nucleotides: 5. From germline, CDR1 is ENHRY and CDR2 SYGVKD. This chain's CDR3 is CATAGTGDQPQHF. CDR3 bases: TGTGCCACCGCCGGGACAGGGGATCAGCCCCAGCATTTT.

J is TRBJ1-1 and V is TRBV5-1, with unresolved D. The germline gives CDR1 SGHRS, CDR2 YFSETQ. Trimming pared 0 bases from V and 6 bases from J, leaving 15 bases between. The CDR3 contains 15 residues. The CDR3 is CASSLVGGVGAEAFF. CDR3 in DNA: TGCGCCAGCAGCTTGGTGGGCGGGGTAGGCGCTGAAGCTTTCTTT.

The chain combines TRBV5-6 with TRBJ1-5; tentatively, D is TRBD1 (5 bases). The germline V gene has CDR1 SGHDT and CDR2 YYEEEE. V lost 1 base to trimming and J lost 3 bases, with 8 bases between them. CDR3 length: 14 amino acids. This CDR3 is CASSLRGFNQPQHF. CDR3 DNA sequence: TGTGCCAGCAGCTTGAGGGGTTTCAATCAGCCCCAGCATTTT.

V usage is TRBV10-2 and J usage is TRBJ1-1; D is ambiguous. The length of the CDR3 is 12 residues. Germline assignment: CDR1 WSHSY and CDR2 SAAADI. V was cut by 3 bases and J by 8 bases, with 10 bases left in between. The CDR3 DNA follows: TGCGCCAGCAGTGATGGAGGGCCCGAAGCTTTCTTT. Translation gives CASSDGGPEAFF.

V gene TRBV3-1 (or the pseudogene TRBV3-2) combines with J gene TRBJ1-5, with D tentatively TRBD1 (5 bases). V dropped 2 bases and J dropped 1 base, with 12 bases sitting between them. The germline V gene encodes CDR1 LGHDT and CDR2 YNNKEL (reference sequence). The CDR3 consists of 16 residues. Written as DNA, the CDR3 is TGTGCCAGCAGCCAAAGGGGAACAGGAAGCAATCAGCCCCAGCATTTT. It codes for CASSQRGTGSNQPQHF.

This chain uses TRBV5-1 with TRBJ2-5; D might be TRBD2 (6 bases). The CDR3 spans 15 residues. The V gene lost 0 bases and the J gene lost 7 bases, with 16 bases spanning the gap. Germline V CDR1 and CDR2: SGHRS, YFSETQ. In DNA form, the CDR3 reads TGCGCCAGCAGCTTGGAGGGCAGGGACGGGGGGACCCAGTACTTC. Its protein product is CASSLEGRDGGTQYF. The full variable domain, its missing parts supplied by reference TRBV5-1 and TRBJ2-5, is KAGVTQTPRYLIKTRGQQVTLSCSPISGHRSVSWYQQTPGQGLQFLFEYFSETQRNKGNFPGRFSGRQFSNSRSEMNVSTLELGDSALYLCASSLEGRDGGTQYFGPGTRLLVL.

V and J are TRBV7-9 and TRBJ1-1; D might be TRBD1 (5 bases). There are 13 residues in the CDR3. Looked up from germline, CDR1 is SEHNR and CDR2 is FQNEAQ (reference sequence). V was pared by 6 bases and J by 6 bases, with 14 bases between. The chain's CDR3 is CASRSGTQAEAFF. The CDR3 DNA follows: TGTGCCAGCAGGTCCGGGACTCAGGCTGAAGCTTTCTTT.

This clone appeared once. The V call is TRBV4-1, the J call TRBJ1-4, with 7 bases identical to TRBD1. The V gene end was trimmed by 1 base and the J gene end by 5 bases; junction bases not matched to a gene: 1. The CDR3 contains 14 residues. Germline V CDR1 and CDR2: MGHRA, YSYEKL. The CDR3 DNA reads TGCGCCAGCAGCCAAGCGGGACAGAATGAAAAACTGTTTTTT. As protein: CASSQAGQNEKLFF.

V and J are TRBV7-8 and TRBJ1-2; D remains unclear. The germline CDR1 and CDR2 sequences are SGHVS and FQNEAQ. The CDR3 is 13 residues long. Trimming stripped 4 bases from V and 4 bases from J, with 10 bases between. CDR3 bases: TGTGCCAGCAGCTCTGAACTTAGCTATGGCTACACCTTC. Its protein is CASSSELSYGYTF.

The V call is TRBV10-3, the J call TRBJ1-2; TRBD1 matches at 9 bases. This CDR3 has 13 amino acids. Germline assignment: CDR1 ENHRY and CDR2 SYGVKD. Trimming at V came to 5 bases and at J to 7 bases, leaving 5 bases not matched to a gene. The CDR3 coding sequence is TGTGCCATCAGTATACAGGGGGCTGGTGGCTACACCTTC. This gives the protein CAISIQGAGGYTF.

CDR3 sequence reads: CASSPSPGGQPQHF. The CDR3 DNA is TGTGCCAGCAGCCCCAGCCCGGGAGGGCAGCCCCAGCATTTT. The chain couples TRBV3-1 (or the pseudogene TRBV3-2) to TRBJ1-5; no firm D call. The CDR3 loop spans 14 amino acids. Germline V lookup: CDR1 LGHDT, CDR2 YNNKEL (reference sequence). Trimming left V 4 bases short and J 7 bases short, with 14 bases between.

The chain carries TRBV7-9 and TRBJ1-5, with 10 bases lining up with TRBD1. Losses at the gene ends were 4 bases for V and 6 bases for J; bases not matched to a gene: 6. Per germline, CDR1 SEHNR and CDR2 FQNEAQ (reference sequence). The CDR3 has 15 residues. The DNA for the CDR3 is TGTGCCAGCAGCTGGGAGGGGACAGGGGCTCAGCCCCAGCATTTT. Translating it yields CASSWEGTGAQPQHF.

The rearrangement links TRBV5-1 to TRBJ2-2; possibly TRBD1 for D (6 bases). V gave up 0 bases and J gave up 3 bases, with 6 bases separating them. Looked up from germline, CDR1 is SGHRS and CDR2 is YFSETQ. CDR3 length: 14 residues. CDR3 loop: CASSLGTDTGELFF. The DNA for the CDR3 is TGCGCCAGCAGCTTGGGGACAGACACCGGGGAGCTGTTTTTT.

This clone occurred once. This sequence joins TRBV21-1 and TRBJ2-3; TRBD2 is taken as the D call from the table, unchecked against the DNA. TRBV21-1 constitutes a pseudogene. This CDR3 contains 13 residues. This CDR3 is CASREGSTDTQYF. Here the CDR3 DNA reads TGTGCCAGCAGGGAGGGAAGCACAGATACGCAGTATTTT.

The V gene is TRBV10-1, the J gene TRBJ1-4, with D unclear. CDR1 is WNHNN, CDR2 SYGVQD, per germline (reference sequence). There are 13 residues in the CDR3. Trimming stripped 4 bases from V and 3 bases from J, with 6 bases between. The CDR3: CASSAYPNEKLFF. The CDR3 DNA reads as TGCGCCAGCAGTGCTTATCCTAATGAAAAACTGTTTTTT.

With regard to this clone: Other nucleotide sequences in the sample specify the same CDR3. The chain has TRBV2 and TRBJ1-3; D gene unclear. Germline V lookup: CDR1 SNHLY, CDR2 FYNNEI. There are 14 residues in the CDR3. V shed 2 bases and J shed 0 bases, with 5 bases lying between them. CDR3 in DNA: TGTGCCAGCAGTGAACTTTCCTCTGGAAACACCATATATTTT. Protein sequence: CASSELSSGNTIYF.

V gene TRBV5-1 combines with J gene TRBJ2-7; D might be TRBD1 (6 bases). Per germline, CDR1 SGHRS and CDR2 YFSETQ. V lost 5 bases to trimming and J lost 7 bases, with 19 bases between them. The CDR3 consists of 14 residues. This CDR3 reads CASRRNLQGGEQYF. The CDR3 nucleotides are TGCGCCAGCAGGCGTAACCTACAGGGCGGGGAGCAGTACTTC. The whole variable domain, remainder taken from reference TRBV5-1 and TRBJ2-7, is KAGVTQTPRYLIKTRGQQVTLSCSPISGHRSVSWYQQTPGQGLQFLFEYFSETQRNKGNFPGRFSGRQFSNSRSEMNVSTLELGDSALYLCASRRNLQGGEQYFGPGTRLTVT.

J is TRBJ1-5 and V is TRBV2; maybe TRBD1 (5 bases). V lost 5 bases, J lost 7 bases, and 12 bases lay in between. The germline V gene encodes CDR1 SNHLY and CDR2 FYNNEI. The CDR3 contains 13 residues. The CDR3 loop is CASSPGGGQPQHF. CDR3 in DNA: TGTGCCAGCAGTCCGGGGGGTGGGCAGCCCCAGCATTTT. The complete variable domain, with remaining parts taken from reference TRBV2 and TRBJ1-5, reads EPEVTQTPSHQVTQMGQEVILRCVPISNHLYFYWYRQILGQKVEFLVSFYNNEISEKSEIFDDQFSVERPDGSNFTLKIRSTKLEDSAMYFCASSPGGGQPQHFGDGTRLSIL.

The chain combines TRBV10-3 with TRBJ1-1; D may be TRBD1 (6 bases). Germline V gives CDR1 ENHRY, CDR2 SYGVKD. CDR3 length equals 15 residues. V was shortened by 10 bases and J by 1 base, with 19 bases between the two germline ends. CDR3 loop: CATTTPGHPNTEAFF. For the CDR3, the DNA is TGTGCCACCACGACACCGGGACACCCGAACACTGAAGCTTTCTTT.

This clone was detected once. This chain uses TRBV9 with TRBJ1-4; TRBD1 is a possible D gene (5 bases). Trimming stripped 2 bases from V and 6 bases from J, with 20 bases between. Per germline, CDR1 SGDLS and CDR2 YYNGEE. This CDR3 region has 17 residues. The CDR3, as DNA: TGTGCCAGCAGCGTCCTACCGTCTCAACCGGGGGATGAAAAACTGTTTTTT. This translates into CASSVLPSQPGDEKLFF.